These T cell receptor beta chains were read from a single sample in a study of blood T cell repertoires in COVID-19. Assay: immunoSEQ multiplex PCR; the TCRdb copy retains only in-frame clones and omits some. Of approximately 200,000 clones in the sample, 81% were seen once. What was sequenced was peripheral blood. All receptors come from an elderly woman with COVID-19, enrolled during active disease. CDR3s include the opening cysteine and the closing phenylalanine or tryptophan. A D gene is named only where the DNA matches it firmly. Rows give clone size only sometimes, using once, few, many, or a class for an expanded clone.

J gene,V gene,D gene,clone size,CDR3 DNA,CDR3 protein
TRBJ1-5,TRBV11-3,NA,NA,TGTGCCAGCAGCTTAACCGGGAGCCAGCCCCAGCATTTT,CASSLTGSQPQHF
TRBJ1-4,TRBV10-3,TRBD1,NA,TGTGCCATCAGTGAGTCTCAGATACAGGGGGGCTCTCCGGCCCCCTTTGAAAAACTGTTTTTT,CAISESQIQGGSPAPFEKLFF
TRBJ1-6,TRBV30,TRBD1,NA,TGTGCCTGGGGGGACAGGGAATCACCCCTCCACTTT,CAWGDRESPLHF
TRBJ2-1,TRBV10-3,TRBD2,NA,TGTGCCATCAGTGACCCGGGACTAGCGGACCTCCAGGAAAATGAGCAGTTCTTC,CAISDPGLADLQENEQFF
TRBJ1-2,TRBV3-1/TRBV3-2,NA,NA,TGTGCCAGCAGCCAACGGGCAGGGTATGGCTACACCTTC,CASSQRAGYGYTF
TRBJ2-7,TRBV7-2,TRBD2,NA,TGTGCCAGCAGCTTAGCGGGAGGGCCCTACGAGCAGTACTTC,CASSLAGGPYEQYF
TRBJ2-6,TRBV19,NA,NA,TGTGCCAGTAGTCTCACCAGCTCTGGGGCCAACGTCCTGACTTTC,CASSLTSSGANVLTF
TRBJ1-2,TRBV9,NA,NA,TGTGCCAGCAGCGCGAGAGGAGGGGTCGTCTATGGCTACACCTTC,CASSARGGVVYGYTF
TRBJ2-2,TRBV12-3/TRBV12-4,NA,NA,TGTGCCAGCAGACCGGGGGTGGCCGGGGAGCTGTTTTTT,CASRPGVAGELFF
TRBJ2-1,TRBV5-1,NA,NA,TGCGCCAGCAGCCCCATCCAGGGTGGCTACAATGAGCAGTTCTTC,CASSPIQGGYNEQFF
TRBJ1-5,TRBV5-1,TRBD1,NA,TGCGCCAGCAGTCCCGGGACAGGGGGGGGAAGCAATCAGCCCCAGCATTTT,CASSPGTGGGSNQPQHF
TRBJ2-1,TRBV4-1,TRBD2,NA,TGCGCCAGCAGCCAAGTACCGGGTCAACTAGCGGGAGTTTCCTATAACTACAATGAGCAGTTCTTC,CASSQVPGQLAGVSYNYNEQFF
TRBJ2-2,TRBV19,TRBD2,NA,TGTGCCAGCAGGACTAGCCGGAACACCGGGGAGCTGTTTTTT,CASRTSRNTGELFF
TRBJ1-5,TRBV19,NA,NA,TGTGCCAGTAGCCTTCCCTCCACCCCCTACAATCAGCCCCAGCATTTT,CASSLPSTPYNQPQHF
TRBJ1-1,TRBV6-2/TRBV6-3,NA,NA,TGTGCCAGCAGTGTCCACGGGGATAACACTGAAGCTTTCTTT,CASSVHGDNTEAFF
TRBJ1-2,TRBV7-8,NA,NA,TGTGCCAGCAGCCCCCTCAGGGCTGGCTACACCTTC,CASSPLRAGYTF
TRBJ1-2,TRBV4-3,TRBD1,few,TGCGCCAGCAGCCAACCGGGACAGGGGGCGCGTGGCTACACCTTC,CASSQPGQGARGYTF
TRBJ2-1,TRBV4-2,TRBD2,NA,TGTGCCAGCAGCCAAGAGGGTCTAGCGGGCCCTAGGGAGCAGTTCTTC,CASSQEGLAGPREQFF
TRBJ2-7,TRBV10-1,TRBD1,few,TGCGCCGAGCAGGGACAGGGGCCTGGGGAGCAGTACTTC,CAEQGQGPGEQYF
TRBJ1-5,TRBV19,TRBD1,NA,TGTGCCACCACGTGGACAGGGACGATGGGGAATCAGCCCCAGCATTTT,CATTWTGTMGNQPQHF
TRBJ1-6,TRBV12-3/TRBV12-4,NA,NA,TGTGCCAGCAGTTCGGCGGGGCCCCTCCACTTT,CASSSAGPLHF
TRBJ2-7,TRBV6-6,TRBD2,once,TGTGCCAGCAGCCTAGCGGGAGGGGCCTACGAGCAGTACTTC,CASSLAGGAYEQYF
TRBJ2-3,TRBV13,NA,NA,TGTGCCAGCAGCCACATAGGGGGCGGGGGGACAGATACGCAGTATTTT,CASSHIGGGGTDTQYF
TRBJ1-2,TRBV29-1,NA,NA,TGCAGCGTTGGGGGCCAGGACAAGGGCTACACCTTC,CSVGGQDKGYTF
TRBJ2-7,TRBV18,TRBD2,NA,TGTGCCAGCTCACCGGCTCTAGCGGGAGGCCAGAATTACTTC,CASSPALAGGQNYF
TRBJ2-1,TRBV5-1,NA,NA,TGCGCCAGCAGCTTGGGGCGGGACAATGAGCAGTTCTTC,CASSLGRDNEQFF
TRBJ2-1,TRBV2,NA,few,TGTGCCAGCAAGGGTATGGGGGGAGGTGAGCAGTTCTTC,CASKGMGGGEQFF
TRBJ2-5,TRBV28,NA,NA,TGTGCCAGCAGTTCCCCAGGCGGGGAGACCCAGTACTTC,CASSSPGGETQYF
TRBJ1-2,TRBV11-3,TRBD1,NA,TGTGCCAGCAGCCCGGGACAGGTGGGGGCGCGGGGCTACACCTTC,CASSPGQVGARGYTF
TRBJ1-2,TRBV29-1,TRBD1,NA,TGCAGCGTGAAGGACAGGGGGGTCAGGGATGGCTACACCTTC,CSVKDRGVRDGYTF
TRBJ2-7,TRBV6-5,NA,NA,TGTGCCAGCAGTTACGATCGGTACCTTTCCTACGAGCAGTACTTC,CASSYDRYLSYEQYF
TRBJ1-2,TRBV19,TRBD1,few,TGTGCCAGTAGTGTTAACACAGGGGGTGGCTACACCTTC,CASSVNTGGGYTF
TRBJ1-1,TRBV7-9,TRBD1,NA,TGTGCCAGCAGCTTGGCCGGGACAGGGACGAACACTGAAGCTTTCTTT,CASSLAGTGTNTEAFF
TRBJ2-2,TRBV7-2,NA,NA,TGTGCCAGCAGCTATGCAGGGGTACCATTCACCGGGGAGCTGTTTTTT,CASSYAGVPFTGELFF
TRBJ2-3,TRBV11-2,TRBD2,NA,TGTGCCAGCAGCTTATGGAGACTAGCGGGAGTGGGAACAGATACGCAGTATTTT,CASSLWRLAGVGTDTQYF
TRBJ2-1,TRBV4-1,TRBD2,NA,TGCGCCAGCAGCCAAGATTCTAGCGGCAGCTCCTACAATGAGCAGTTCTTC,CASSQDSSGSSYNEQFF
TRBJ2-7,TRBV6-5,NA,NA,TGTGCCAGCAGGGACTCGGGGGGCACCGAGCAGTACTTC,CASRDSGGTEQYF
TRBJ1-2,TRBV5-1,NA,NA,TGCGCCAGCAGCCCCACAGGTCAGGGCTATGGCTACACCTTC,CASSPTGQGYGYTF
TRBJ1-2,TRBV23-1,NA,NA,TGCGCCAGCCCACCCCCCGAGGGCTACACCTTC,CASPPPEGYTF
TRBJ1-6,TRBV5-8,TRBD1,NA,TGTGCCAGCAGCTTGGGACAGGGGGATTCACCCCTCCACTTT,CASSLGQGDSPLHF
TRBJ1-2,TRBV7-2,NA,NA,TGTGCCAGCAGCCCCGGGGAGGGTTCTGGCTACACCTTC,CASSPGEGSGYTF
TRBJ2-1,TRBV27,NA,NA,TGTGCCAGCAGTTTCGGGGGCTACAATGAGCAGTTCTTC,CASSFGGYNEQFF
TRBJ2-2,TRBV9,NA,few,TGTGCCAGCAGCGCCCGACTAAACACCGGGGAGCTGTTTTTT,CASSARLNTGELFF
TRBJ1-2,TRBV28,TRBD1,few,TGTGCCAGCAGTACCGCCGGACAGGGGGCCGGTAACTATGGCTACACCTTC,CASSTAGQGAGNYGYTF
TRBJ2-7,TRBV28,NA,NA,TGTGCCAGCACCAAAACAGGGTCGATTAGCCGGTTGGAGTACTTC,CASTKTGSISRLEYF
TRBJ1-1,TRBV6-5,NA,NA,TGTGCCAGCAGTTACACTCCCTTGAACACTGAAGCTTTCTTT,CASSYTPLNTEAFF
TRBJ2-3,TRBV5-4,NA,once,TGTGCCAGCAGCTTGACGGCAGGGTTGGTAGATACGCAGTATTTT,CASSLTAGLVDTQYF
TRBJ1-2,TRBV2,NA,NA,TGTGCCAGCACTACGGACAGTAACTATGGCTACACCTTC,CASTTDSNYGYTF
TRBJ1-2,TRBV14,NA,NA,TGTGCCAGCAGCCTCGTGGGGGCCGGAGGCTACACCTTC,CASSLVGAGGYTF
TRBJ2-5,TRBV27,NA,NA,TGTGCCAGCAGTTTAATCGTCGGACAGCAAGAGACCCAGTACTTC,CASSLIVGQQETQYF